This entry features one TCR beta chain sequence. Antigen: not known. These data are taken from a study of radiation and T cells in renal cell carcinoma. Study-level information: Nephrectomy followed 15 Gy stereotactic body radiation by 4 weeks.

Time point meaning: baseline pretreatment blood. As to treatment: 15 Gy SBRT to primary tumor, nephrectomy 4 weeks later. Serial blood draws occurred at baseline and 2 and 4 weeks post-SBRT. Measured with immunoSEQ multiplex PCR; TCRdb has only the in-frame clones, and not every one. Of 100,000 to 150,000 clones listed, around 80% are singletons. Germline loops: CDR1 SGHRS, CDR2 YFSETQ. This CDR3 region has 15 residues. The ends lost 4 bases at V and 4 bases at J; junction bases unmatched: 7. General study findings and limits: Without pretreatment biopsies, baseline tumor clonotype presence was undetermined. Top tumor clonotypes rose in blood 2 weeks post-radiation, then contracted.

This receptor was obtained from a woman aged 55 to 70 with renal cell carcinoma. Source: blood, taken from a patient whose treatment included radiotherapy and nephrectomy. The rearrangement links TRBV5-1 to TRBJ2-5; 10 bases line up with TRBD1. The chain's CDR3 is CASSLDRGLGETQYF. The CDR3, as DNA: TGCGCCAGCAGCCTAGACAGGGGGCTGGGAGAGACCCAGTACTTC.